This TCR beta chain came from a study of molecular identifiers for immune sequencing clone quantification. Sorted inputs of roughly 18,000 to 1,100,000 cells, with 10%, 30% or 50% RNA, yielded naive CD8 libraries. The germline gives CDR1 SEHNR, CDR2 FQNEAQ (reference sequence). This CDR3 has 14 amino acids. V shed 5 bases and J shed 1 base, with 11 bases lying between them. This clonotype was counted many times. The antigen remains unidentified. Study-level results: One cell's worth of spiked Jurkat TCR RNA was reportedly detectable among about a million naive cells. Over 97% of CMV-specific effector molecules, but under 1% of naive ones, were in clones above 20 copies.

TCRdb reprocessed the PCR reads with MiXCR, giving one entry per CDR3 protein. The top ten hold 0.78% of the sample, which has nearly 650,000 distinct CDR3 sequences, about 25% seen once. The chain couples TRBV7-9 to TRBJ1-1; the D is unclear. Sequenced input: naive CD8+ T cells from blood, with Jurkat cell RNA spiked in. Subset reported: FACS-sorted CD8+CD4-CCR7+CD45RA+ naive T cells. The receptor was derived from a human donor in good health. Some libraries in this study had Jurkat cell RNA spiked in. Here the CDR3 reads CASSNPPENTEAFF. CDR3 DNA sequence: TGTGCCAGCAGCAATCCCCCGGAGAACACTGAAGCTTTCTTT. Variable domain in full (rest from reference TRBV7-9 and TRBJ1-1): DTGVSQNPRHKITKRGQNVTFRCDPISEHNRLYWYRQTLGQGPEFLTYFQNEAQLEKSRLLSDRFSAERPKGSFSTLEIQRTEQGDSAMYLCASSNPPENTEAFFGQGTRLTVV.